These 13 T cell receptor beta chains were all obtained from the same sample, sequenced in a study of T cells after yellow fever vaccination. From the 5' RACE reads, TCRdb called clonotypes with MiXCR, one entry per CDR3 protein. The table records under 55,000 distinct CDR3 sequences, around 7% of them present only once. The sample consisted of CD8+ T cells not binding an NS4B(214-222) dextramer, sorted from PBMCs, taken around 45 days after the first yellow fever vaccination. The receptor source for this set is a man in his late teens or twenties who received the YFV17D yellow fever vaccine.

V usage is TRBV27 and J usage is TRBJ2-5; no definite D call. CDR1 is MNHEY and CDR2 is SMNVEV in the germline V gene (reference sequence). The V end was cut by 5 bases, the J end by 2 bases, with 15 bases between. This CDR3 has 15 residues. The CDR3 DNA follows: TGTGCCAGCAGTGGAAGGGTATCTCGGCAAGAGACCCAGTACTTC. Translating it yields CASSGRVSRQETQYF.

V usage is TRBV3-1 and J usage is TRBJ2-3; 12 bases agree with TRBD2. Per germline, CDR1 LGHDT and CDR2 YNNKEL (reference sequence). The CDR3 has 17 residues. Trimming cost V 4 bases and J 1 base; bases outside gene matches: 6. The CDR3, as DNA: TGTGCCAGCAGCCCCGATAGGACTAGCGGGGGCACAGATACGCAGTATTTT. Protein: CASSPDRTSGGTDTQYF.

Remarks on this clonotype: Just one base apart from a much larger clone, this may be a read error. This rearrangement joins TRBV29-1 to TRBJ2-7; 11 bases agree with TRBD1. Trimming cost V 6 bases and J 7 bases; bases outside gene matches: 8. CDR1 and CDR2 (germline): SQVTM, ANQGSEA. This CDR3 has 13 residues. The CDR3 coding sequence is TGCAGCGTACGGACAGGGGGCTGGAAAGAGCAGTACTTC. Translated, it gives CSVRTGGWKEQYF.

The chain has TRBV10-3 and TRBJ1-3; TRBD1 might be the D (6 bases). Germline V gives CDR1 ENHRY, CDR2 SYGVKD. The V end lost 2 bases, the J end lost 4 bases, and 9 bases lay between the germline ends. This CDR3 is built from 14 residues. For the CDR3, the DNA is TGTGCCATCAGTGAGGCAGGGGCCGGAAACACCATATATTTT. This codes for CAISEAGAGNTIYF.

The sample holds many counts of this clonotype. The rearrangement joins TRBV20-1 to TRBJ2-1; 7 nucleotides match TRBD1. Trimming cost V 0 bases and J 7 bases; bases outside gene matches: 0. Germline CDR1 is DFQATT and CDR2 is SNEGSKA (reference sequence). The CDR3 covers 12 residues. The DNA for the CDR3 is TGCAGTGCTAGAGAACAGGGGAATGAGCAGTTCTTC. Protein product: CSAREQGNEQFF.

This clonotype has just a few counts. V and J are TRBV9 and TRBJ1-2; TRBD1 matches 10 bases. V lost 1 base and J lost 5; bases outside the gene matches: 2. CDR1 is SGDLS, CDR2 YYNGEE, per germline. The CDR3 length is 14 residues. CDR3 amino acids: CASSVRDRGYGYTF. For the CDR3, the DNA is TGTGCCAGCAGCGTACGGGACAGGGGTTATGGCTACACCTTC.

This rearrangement joins TRBV12-3 or TRBV12-4 to TRBJ2-7; D unclear. V was shortened by 2 bases and J by 7 bases, with 12 bases between the two germline ends. This CDR3 spans 13 amino acids. The CDR3 DNA reads as TGTGCCAGCAGTTTATCCCCCGTGGGTGAGCAGTACGTC. Translated, it gives CASSLSPVGEQYV.

This clonotype was found a few times. The CDR3 sequence is CASSYSSGLYGYTF. As DNA, the CDR3 is TGTGCCAGCAGTTACTCGAGCGGGCTATATGGCTACACCTTC. The chain carries TRBV27 and TRBJ1-2; D is ambiguous. The CDR3 totals 14 residues. The germline V gene encodes CDR1 MNHEY and CDR2 SMNVEV (reference sequence). V lost 4 bases and J 5 bases, leaving 14 bases between the germline ends.

This clonotype was observed many times. The V call is TRBV14, the J call TRBJ2-1, with D perhaps given as TRBD1 or TRBD2 (5 bases each). The CDR3 has 16 residues. Germline V gene data show CDR1 as SGHDN and CDR2 as FVKESK. Trimming shortened V by 0 bases and J by 3 bases, and 12 bases separated the two germline ends. The CDR3 is CASSQEWDGFYNEQFF. In DNA, the CDR3 is TGTGCCAGCAGCCAAGAATGGGACGGATTCTACAATGAGCAGTTCTTC.

This clonotype was recorded a few times. The rearrangement joins TRBV10-3 to TRBJ1-2; 11 nucleotides line up with TRBD1. This CDR3 comprises 14 residues. V was clipped by 2 bases and J by 8 bases; unmatched bases: 4. Germline lookup yields CDR1 ENHRY and CDR2 SYGVKD. The CDR3 sequence: CAISEPGQGDGYTF. DNA for the CDR3: TGTGCCATCAGTGAGCCGGGACAGGGGGACGGCTACACCTTC.

The table lists this clonotype with many counts. CDR3 nucleotide sequence: TGTGCCAGCAGCTTAGGGGGGTTTCGGAATGAGCAGTTCTTC. This translates into CASSLGGFRNEQFF. The chain joins TRBV7-6 to TRBJ2-1; D could derive from TRBD1 or TRBD2 (5 bases each). Trimming shortened V by 1 base and J by 7 bases, and 11 bases separated the two germline ends. The CDR3 spans 14 residues. CDR1 SGHVS and CDR2 FNYEAQ come from the germline V gene.

This clonotype was found a few times. The chain carries TRBV7-3 and TRBJ2-2, with unresolved D. The V end lost 2 bases, the J end lost 7 bases, and 11 bases lay between the germline ends. Germline V gene lookup returns CDR1 SGHTA and CDR2 FQGTGA. The CDR3 spans 14 residues. The chain's CDR3 is CASSLQTTSGELFF. The CDR3 nucleotides are TGTGCCAGCAGCTTACAAACAACCAGCGGGGAGCTGTTTTTT.

Concerning this clonotype itself: A much larger clone sits a single nucleotide away, making a read error possible. The rearrangement joins TRBV27 to TRBJ2-4, with 7 bases identical to TRBD1. Germline CDR1 reads MNHEY; CDR2 reads SMNVEV (reference sequence). CDR3 size: 17 residues. The CDR3 loop reads CPSSYYGTVGAKNIQYF. The CDR3 coding sequence is TGTCCCAGCAGTTACTATGGGACAGTGGGAGCCAAAAACATTCAGTACTTC.